This is a list of T cell receptor beta chains from one sample in a study of ipilimumab plus nivolumab after autologous stem cell transplantation. Measured with immunoSEQ multiplex PCR; TCRdb has only the in-frame clones, and not every one. The sample consists of 22,000 or so clones, roughly 74% of them appearing once. The input for sequencing was PBMCs, taken in a trial of ipilimumab plus nivolumab as post-transplant consolidation. These receptors all come from a male donor with diffuse large B-cell lymphoma. Both conserved end residues are part of each CDR3. A D gene is named only where the DNA matches it firmly. Size is omitted from some rows. Given values are once, few, many or a class for expanded clones.

length,J,D,V,size,CDR3,DNA
15,TRBJ2-1,TRBD2,TRBV5-5,NA,CASSSRVAGDNEQFF,TGTGCCAGCAGCTCAAGGGTAGCGGGGGACAATGAGCAGTTCTTC
15,TRBJ2-1,NA,TRBV5-1,NA,CASSVEDSSSNEQFF,TGCGCCAGCAGCGTAGAGGACAGCTCTTCCAATGAGCAGTTCTTC
12,TRBJ2-1,TRBD2,TRBV7-9,NA,CASSLRMTSPFF,TGTGCCAGCAGCCTCCGTATGACTAGCCCGTTCTTC
12,TRBJ2-7,NA,TRBV5-4,few,CASSRGEDRQYF,TGTGCCAGCAGCCGCGGAGAAGACCGGCAGTACTTC
14,TRBJ1-2,TRBD1,TRBV27,NA,CASSLGTGEYGYTF,TGTGCCAGCAGCCTAGGGACAGGGGAATATGGCTACACCTTC
13,TRBJ1-1,NA,TRBV9,once,CASTRQEGTEAFF,TGTGCCAGCACGAGACAGGAAGGCACTGAAGCTTTCTTT
14,TRBJ2-7,NA,TRBV11-3,NA,CASSSHLEDYEQYF,TGTGCCAGCAGCTCCCACCTAGAAGACTACGAGCAGTACTTC
16,TRBJ2-7,NA,TRBV4-1,NA,CASSPIGAPSSYEQYF,TGCGCCAGCAGCCCAATTGGTGCCCCGAGCTCCTACGAGCAGTACTTC
15,TRBJ2-1,TRBD2,TRBV7-6,few,CASSLRRESLNEQFF,TGTGCCAGCAGCTTGAGGCGGGAGTCGCTCAATGAGCAGTTCTTC
17,TRBJ1-3,TRBD1,TRBV5-3,few,CARTGDRDFLSGNTIYF,TGTGCCAGAACGGGGGACAGGGATTTCCTCTCTGGAAACACCATATATTTT
13,TRBJ1-2,TRBD1,TRBV5-3,NA,CASSLTGGQGYTF,TGTGCCAGCAGCTTGACAGGGGGCCAGGGCTACACCTTC
15,TRBJ2-7,TRBD2,TRBV9,NA,CASSPWTSGRYEQYF,TGTGCCAGCAGCCCTTGGACTAGCGGTAGGTACGAGCAGTACTTC
15,TRBJ2-3,TRBD1,TRBV5-1,NA,CASSAGDSRTDTQYF,TGCGCCAGCAGCGCCGGGGACAGCCGCACAGATACGCAGTATTTT
17,TRBJ2-2,NA,TRBV9,NA,CASSAALGRNRAGELFF,TGTGCCAGCAGCGCGGCTCTAGGTCGAAATAGGGCCGGGGAGCTGTTTTTT
14,TRBJ1-1,NA,TRBV9,NA,CASRSGTSNTEAFF,TGTGCCAGCAGAAGTGGGACATCGAACACTGAAGCTTTCTTT
16,TRBJ2-7,TRBD2,TRBV4-1,NA,CASSQDLASGSGEQYF,TGCGCCAGCAGCCAAGATCTGGCTAGCGGGAGCGGCGAGCAGTACTTC
13,TRBJ2-7,NA,TRBV7-6,NA,CASSPSASYEQYF,TGTGCCAGCAGCCCCTCCGCTTCCTACGAGCAGTACTTC
17,TRBJ2-1,TRBD2,TRBV27,NA,CASRGLAPLSSYNEQFF,TGTGCCAGCAGGGGACTAGCTCCTTTGAGCTCCTACAATGAGCAGTTCTTC
15,TRBJ1-2,NA,TRBV5-1,NA,CASSFSREAYYGYTF,TGCGCCAGCAGCTTCTCGAGGGAGGCATACTATGGCTACACCTTC
13,TRBJ2-3,NA,TRBV29-1,NA,CSVEDVREDTQYF,TGCAGCGTTGAAGATGTTCGGGAAGATACGCAGTATTTT
12,TRBJ1-2,NA,TRBV7-2,NA,CASSLAGYGYTF,TGTGCCAGCAGCTTAGCGGGATATGGCTACACCTTC
14,TRBJ2-7,NA,TRBV5-4,NA,CASSLDRTIYEQYF,TGTGCCAGCAGCTTGGACAGAACCATCTACGAGCAGTACTTC
14,TRBJ2-7,TRBD2,TRBV5-1,NA,CASSVLAGEGEQYF,TGCGCCAGCAGCGTACTAGCGGGAGAGGGGGAGCAGTACTTC
15,TRBJ2-3,NA,TRBV6-5,NA,CASSYRVSSTDTQYF,TGTGCCAGCAGTTACCGGGTTTCTAGCACAGATACGCAGTATTTT
14,TRBJ1-3,NA,TRBV5-1,NA,CASRTIDSGNTIYF,TGCGCCAGCCGTACTATCGACTCTGGAAACACCATATATTTT
14,TRBJ1-2,NA,TRBV19,once,CASKKAGQGYGYTF,TGTGCCAGTAAAAAGGCAGGGCAAGGATACGGCTACACCTTC
14,TRBJ2-5,TRBD1,TRBV18,NA,CASSRTGTEETQYF,TGTGCCAGCTCACGGACCGGGACAGAAGAGACCCAGTACTTC
12,TRBJ2-1,NA,TRBV11-2,NA,CASSLVGNEQFF,TGTGCCAGCAGCTTAGTTGGGAATGAGCAGTTCTTC
17,TRBJ1-1,TRBD1,TRBV5-4,NA,CASSLDPRDRGRGVAFF,TGTGCCAGCAGCTTGGACCCCCGGGACAGGGGGCGAGGGGTAGCTTTCTTT
17,TRBJ2-1,TRBD2,TRBV10-3,NA,CAIKPGLAGGSYNEQFF,TGTGCCATCAAACCGGGACTAGCGGGCGGCTCCTACAATGAGCAGTTCTTC
11,TRBJ1-4,NA,TRBV29-1,NA,CSVGQGAMWFF,NA
16,TRBJ1-2,NA,TRBV4-1,NA,CASSQDRWGFLYGYTF,TGCGCCAGCAGCCAAGATCGGTGGGGATTCCTCTATGGCTACACCTTC
16,TRBJ1-4,NA,TRBV18,once,CASSPPGHGGNEKLFF,TGTGCCAGCTCACCACCAGGGCATGGAGGTAATGAAAAACTGTTTTTT
15,TRBJ2-3,NA,TRBV5-1,NA,CASSPGGGLTDTQYF,TGCGCCAGCAGCCCGGGTGGGGGCCTCACAGATACGCAGTATTTT
12,TRBJ1-2,NA,TRBV29-1,NA,CSVEVGGYGYTF,TGCAGCGTTGAAGTCGGGGGTTATGGCTACACCTTC
15,TRBJ2-7,TRBD2,TRBV5-1,NA,CASSLTSASSYEQYF,TGCGCCAGCAGCTTAACTAGCGCCTCTTCCTACGAGCAGTACTTC